A single sample is the source of the 23 T cell receptor beta chains below, sequenced in a study of cytomegalovirus exposure and HLA in healthy donors. PCR used 60 Vbeta primers and 13 Jbeta primers. Assay: immunoSEQ multiplex PCR; the TCRdb copy retains only in-frame clones and omits some. The table lists about 140,000 clones, roughly 80% of them singletons. Input material: PBMCs. Receptors originate from a man aged 18 to 29 in good health and CMV-seronegative.

The chain employs TRBV7-6 and TRBJ2-5, with TRBD2 identical over 13 bases. After removal of 5 bases from V and 9 bases from J, the junction contained 12 bases not matched to a gene. Germline values: CDR1 SGHVS, CDR2 FNYEAQ. CDR3 length equals 16 residues. CDR3 sequence: CASSRLAGGLQGAQYF. The CDR3 DNA is TGTGCCAGCAGCCGACTAGCGGGGGGCCTGCAGGGGGCCCAGTACTTC.

This clone was counted only a few times. The chain has TRBV6-6 and TRBJ1-2; 7 bases fit TRBD1. The CDR3 covers 15 residues. With 5 bases clipped from V and 2 bases from J, the junction kept 8 bases outside the gene matches. CDR1 is MNHNY and CDR2 is SVGAGI in the germline V gene (reference sequence). CDR3 in amino acids: CASSLPGQWNYGYTF. The CDR3 bases are TGTGCCAGCAGTCTCCCGGGACAGTGGAACTATGGCTACACCTTC.

The CDR3, as DNA: TGTGCCACCAGGGGGACAGGGAACGTCGGCTACACCTTC. Translation: CATRGTGNVGYTF. The chain has TRBV15 and TRBJ1-2; the match to TRBD1 covers 9 bases. CDR3 length: 13 residues. With 6 bases clipped from V and 8 bases from J, the junction kept 7 bases outside the gene matches. From germline, CDR1 is LNHNV and CDR2 YYDKDF (reference sequence).

This chain uses TRBV18 with TRBJ1-5, with D tentatively TRBD1 (6 bases). The length of the CDR3 is 15 residues. In germline, CDR1 is KGHSH, CDR2 LQKENI. V dropped 4 bases and J dropped 0 bases, with 10 bases sitting between them. As DNA, the CDR3 is TGTGCCAGCTCACTGCGACAGGTTAGCAATCAGCCCCAGCATTTT. Its protein is CASSLRQVSNQPQHF.

The count of this clone is one. This chain connects TRBV27 to TRBJ1-2, with no clear D. The CDR3 covers 13 residues. V was clipped by 3 bases and J by 8 bases, with 13 bases between them. CDR1 is MNHEY and CDR2 is SMNVEV in the germline V gene (reference sequence). The CDR3 sequence is CASSLGSHGGYTF. CDR3 DNA: TGTGCCAGCAGTTTGGGCAGCCACGGAGGCTACACCTTC.

This clone came up once. V and J are TRBV6-5 and TRBJ2-7, with a weak D call TRBD2 (6 bases). V lost 5 bases, J lost 5 bases, and 19 bases lay in between. The CDR3 has 15 amino acids. Germline V lookup: CDR1 MNHEY, CDR2 SVGAGI. In DNA, the CDR3 is TGTGCCAGCAGTACCCTAGTGGGGGGAGGACACGAGCAGTACTTC. Its protein product is CASSTLVGGGHEQYF.

The chain employs TRBV5-6 and TRBJ2-7; the D is unclear. The CDR3 spans 13 residues. The V and J ends lost 0 bases and 3 bases respectively, with 7 bases between them. The germline CDR1 and CDR2 sequences are SGHDT and YYEEEE. In DNA, the CDR3 is TGTGCCAGCAGCTTGGGCAGGATCTACGAGCAGTACTTC. Residues: CASSLGRIYEQYF.

This clone appeared a single time. The CDR3 region is CASSQVDRGHQPQHF. CDR3 nucleotide sequence: TGCGCCAGCAGCCAAGTAGACAGGGGGCATCAGCCCCAGCATTTT. The gene calls are TRBV4-3 and TRBJ1-5; 10 bases are shared with TRBD1. Losses at the gene ends were 1 base for V and 5 bases for J; bases not matched to a gene: 2. From germline, CDR1 is LGHNA and CDR2 YSLEER. This CDR3 has 15 residues.

The rearrangement joins TRBV19 to TRBJ1-1; no definite D call. Germline assignment: CDR1 LNHDA and CDR2 SQIVND (reference sequence). Trimming took 3 bases from V and 4 from J, leaving 9 bases between them. The CDR3 extends over 13 amino acids. The CDR3 DNA reads as TGTGCCAGTAGTATCCTCTCCGGCACTGAAGCTTTCTTT. Its translation: CASSILSGTEAFF.

V and J are TRBV30 and TRBJ1-1; possible D gene TRBD1, 5 bases. Trimming removed 4 bases at V and 5 bases at J, with 14 bases between. CDR1 and CDR2 from the germline V gene are GTSNPN and SVGIG (reference sequence). The CDR3 has 13 residues. CDR3 sequence reads: CAWNIREGTEAFF. The DNA of the CDR3 is TGTGCCTGGAACATCAGGGAGGGGACTGAAGCTTTCTTT.

The V gene is TRBV6-4, the J gene TRBJ2-2, with a weak D call TRBD1 (5 bases). Germline V gene lookup returns CDR1 MRHNA and CDR2 SNTAGT. V was trimmed by 0 bases and J by 4 bases, leaving 6 bases between them. The CDR3 totals 14 residues. The CDR3 region has the DNA TGTGCCAGCAGTGACTCTGACAGCACCGGGGAGCTGTTTTTT. Translating it yields CASSDSDSTGELFF.

This clone has only a few counts. This chain joins TRBV9 and TRBJ2-2, with 9 bases fitting TRBD1. Germline CDR1 is SGDLS and CDR2 is YYNGEE. This CDR3 has 15 residues. Trimming at V came to 5 bases and at J to 5 bases, leaving 7 bases not matched to a gene. CDR3 loop: CASSSTGGGTGELFF. DNA of the CDR3: TGTGCCAGCAGTTCGACAGGGGGTGGAACCGGGGAGCTGTTTTTT.

The chain links TRBV30 to TRBJ1-5, with TRBD1 identical over 9 bases. The CDR3 length is 14 residues. Germline values: CDR1 GTSNPN, CDR2 SVGIG (reference sequence). V lost 5 bases to trimming and J lost 2 bases; unmatched junction nucleotides: 4. The CDR3 loop reads CAWGQGIGNQPQHF. CDR3 sequence (DNA): TGTGCCTGGGGACAGGGGATCGGCAATCAGCCCCAGCATTTT.

The rearrangement joins TRBV15 to TRBJ2-7; 8 bases match TRBD1. Trimming cost V 5 bases and J 2 bases; bases outside gene matches: 5. Germline V CDR1 and CDR2: LNHNV, YYDKDF (reference sequence). The length of the CDR3 is 14 residues. CDR3 DNA: TGTGCCACCAGCCCCCGGGGACAGGCCTACGAGCAGTACTTC. It yields the protein CATSPRGQAYEQYF.

This sequence joins TRBV13 and TRBJ1-4, with 9 bases fitting TRBD1. The CDR3 consists of 16 residues. Per germline, CDR1 PRHDT and CDR2 FYEKMQ (reference sequence). The ends lost 4 bases at V and 1 base at J; junction bases unmatched: 4. The CDR3 is CASSSRQGGTNEKLFF. CDR3 bases: TGTGCCAGCAGCTCAAGACAGGGGGGAACTAATGAAAAACTGTTTTTT.

The chain uses TRBV19 and TRBJ1-1, with no clear D. Germline CDR1 is LNHDA and CDR2 is SQIVND (reference sequence). V dropped 6 bases and J dropped 2 bases, with 10 bases sitting between them. The CDR3 sequence is 13 residues long. This chain's CDR3 is CASSLTRNTEAFF. In DNA form, the CDR3 reads TGTGCCAGTAGCTTAACTCGAAACACTGAAGCTTTCTTT.

The count of this clone is one. This sequence joins TRBV5-4 and TRBJ2-7; D is perhaps TRBD1 (5 bases). The CDR3 is 14 amino acids. The germline V and J ends were trimmed by 1 base and 0 bases, with 8 bases remaining between them. Germline V gene data show CDR1 as SGHNT and CDR2 as YYREEE (reference sequence). The CDR3 protein is CASSLSDSSYEQYF. CDR3 nucleotide sequence: TGTGCCAGCAGCTTGTCTGACAGCTCCTACGAGCAGTACTTC.

This chain uses TRBV2 with TRBJ2-7, with a weak D call TRBD1 (6 bases). V was cut by 4 bases and J by 3 bases, with 7 bases left in between. Germline lookup yields CDR1 SNHLY and CDR2 FYNNEI. The CDR3 runs to 12 residues. CDR3 in amino acids: CASSGTVYEQYF. The CDR3 DNA follows: TGTGCCAGCAGTGGGACAGTCTACGAGCAGTACTTC.

In this sample, this clone turned up a few times. CDR3 amino acids: CASSPLISYEQYF. CDR3 nucleotide sequence: TGTGCCAGCAGCCCGTTAATCTCCTACGAGCAGTACTTC. The rearrangement links TRBV7-8 to TRBJ2-7; D remains ambiguous. Germline-derived CDR1 and CDR2 are SGHVS and FQNEAQ. The CDR3 runs 13 residues. V lost 5 bases and J 0 bases, leaving 8 bases between the germline ends. The full variable domain, its missing parts supplied by reference TRBV7-8 and TRBJ2-7, is GAGVSQSPRYKVAKRGQDVALRCDPISGHVSLFWYQQALGQGPEFLTYFQNEAQLDKSGLPSDRFFAERPEGSVSTLKIQRTQQEDSAVYLCASSPLISYEQYFGPGTRLTVT.

In its sample, this clone was seen many times. The chain has TRBV10-3 and TRBJ1-4, with 7 bases matching TRBD1. The CDR3 loop spans 12 amino acids. The germline V gene encodes CDR1 ENHRY and CDR2 SYGVKD. J gave up 4 bases and V 11 bases, and 4 bases lay outside the gene matches. This CDR3 reads CASGQYNEKLFF. The DNA for the CDR3 is TGTGCCTCGGGACAGTATAATGAAAAACTGTTTTTT.

Only a few counts were recorded for this clone. This chain connects TRBV7-9 to TRBJ1-1, with a possible D match to TRBD1 (6 bases). Germline-derived CDR1 and CDR2 are SEHNR and FQNEAQ (reference sequence). V was cut by 5 bases and J by 2 bases, with 12 bases left in between. CDR3 length: 14 amino acids. CDR3 in amino acids: CASSADRTNTEAFF. The CDR3 bases are TGTGCCAGCAGCGCCGACAGGACCAACACTGAAGCTTTCTTT.

As for this clone: The junction departs from the called germline gene at one end, perhaps through a read error. J is TRBJ2-7 and V is TRBV20-1, with 8 bases identical to TRBD1. Germline lookup yields CDR1 DFQATT and CDR2 SNEGSKA (reference sequence). This CDR3 region has 11 residues. This CDR3 reads CSARMQGAALW. The CDR3 bases are TGCAGTGCTAGAATGCAGGGGGCGGCTCTGTGG.

The rearrangement uses TRBV5-4 and TRBJ1-2; 8 nucleotides match TRBD1. Germline trimming cut 3 bases from V and 4 bases from J; bases unmatched to any gene: 8. This CDR3 is built from 15 residues. In germline, CDR1 is SGHNT, CDR2 YYREEE (reference sequence). As DNA, the CDR3 is TGTGCCAGCAGCTACCGGACAGGGCAGAGCTATGGCTACACCTTC. Translating gives CASSYRTGQSYGYTF.